Each of the 32 T cell receptor beta chains below was sequenced from the same sample in a study of shared clonotypes between healthy human individuals. Generated by immunoSEQ multiplex PCR, the TCRdb table keeps only in-frame clones and is missing some. The sample lists around 2,000,000 clones; 85% to 95% were seen once. The source material was naive CD4+ T cells sorted from blood. Noted subset: CD45RA+ positively selected. The receptors here all came from a man younger than 35 in good health.

This clone was picked up one time. The V gene is TRBV6-5, the J gene TRBJ2-7, with TRBD1 matching over 9 bases. The V gene end was trimmed by 6 bases and the J gene end by 1 base; junction bases not matched to a gene: 7. CDR1 and CDR2 (germline): MNHEY, SVGAGI. This CDR3 has 15 residues. The DNA of the CDR3 is TGTGCCAGCAGGCAGGGACAGGGAAGTTCCTACGAGCAGTACTTC. Encoded protein: CASRQGQGSSYEQYF.

V and J are TRBV9 and TRBJ1-6, with D maybe TRBD1 (6 bases). This CDR3 comprises 19 residues. Trimming took off 0 bases at V and 2 bases at J, with 18 bases between the two ends. From germline, CDR1 is SGDLS and CDR2 YYNGEE. The CDR3 reads CASSVEAQFWGPYNSPLHF. CDR3 sequence (DNA): TGTGCCAGCAGCGTAGAAGCCCAGTTTTGGGGGCCCTATAATTCACCCCTCCACTTT.

This rearrangement joins TRBV4-2 to TRBJ2-3, with 15 bases that match TRBD2. V gave up 1 base and J gave up 6 bases; unmatched junction bases: 2. The V gene's germline CDR1 is LGHNA and CDR2 YNFKEQ. There are 16 residues in the CDR3. The CDR3 is CASSQGTSGGVDTQYF. CDR3 sequence (DNA): TGTGCCAGCAGCCAAGGGACTAGCGGGGGGGTCGATACGCAGTATTTT.

The chain uses TRBV6-1 and TRBJ1-5, with unresolved D. The CDR3 sequence is 15 residues long. Germline CDR1 reads MNHNS; CDR2 reads SASEGT. Trimming left V 3 bases short and J 0 bases short, with 9 bases between. This CDR3 is CASSDASYSNQPQHF. Here the CDR3 DNA reads TGTGCCAGCAGTGATGCCAGTTATAGCAATCAGCCCCAGCATTTT.

This clone was counted once. The rearrangement joins TRBV7-9 to TRBJ1-1, with D unresolved. The germline V gene encodes CDR1 SEHNR and CDR2 FQNEAQ (reference sequence). The CDR3 is made up of 15 amino acids. V gave up 4 bases and J gave up 0 bases, with 12 bases separating them. CDR3 DNA sequence: TGTGCCAGCAGCTCGAGAGTCTCCATGAACACTGAAGCTTTCTTT. This codes for CASSSRVSMNTEAFF.

The rearrangement uses TRBV5-6 and TRBJ2-7; 10 bases map to TRBD2. J was trimmed by 7 bases and V by 4 bases; bases with no gene match: 11. Germline lookup yields CDR1 SGHDT and CDR2 YYEEEE. The CDR3 is 15 amino acids. CDR3 in amino acids: CASSTLAGALREQYF. DNA of the CDR3: TGTGCCAGCAGCACCCTAGCGGGGGCCCTACGAGAGCAGTACTTC.

Remarks on this clone: Possible read error: a much larger clone is one base away. The identical CDR3 is also encoded by other nucleotide sequences in the sample. V gene TRBV20-1 combines with J gene TRBJ2-3; D is unclear. Germline lookup yields CDR1 DFQATT and CDR2 SNEGSKA (reference sequence). The CDR3 has 11 residues. V was pared by 3 bases and J by 2 bases, with 3 bases between. The CDR3 DNA reads TGCAGTGCTAGCTCCACAGATACGCAGTATTTT. The encoded protein is CSASSTDTQYF.

The chain couples TRBV9 to TRBJ2-2, with TRBD2 matching over 8 bases. V lost 3 bases and J lost 7; bases outside the gene matches: 11. This CDR3 has 16 amino acids. From germline, CDR1 is SGDLS and CDR2 YYNGEE. The CDR3 coding sequence is TGTGCCAGCAGCGCCAATCACCAGAGCGGGAGCGGGGAGCTGTTTTTT. Its protein product is CASSANHQSGSGELFF. Complete variable domain (other parts from reference TRBV9 and TRBJ2-2): DSGVTQTPKHLITATGQRVTLRCSPRSGDLSVYWYQQSLDQGLQFLIQYYNGEERAKGNILERFSAQQFPDLHSELNLSSLELGDSALYFCASSANHQSGSGELFFGEGSRLTVL.

The gene calls are TRBV6-5 and TRBJ1-3; D unclear. V dropped 5 bases and J dropped 0 bases, with 8 bases sitting between them. The CDR3 length is 14 residues. CDR1 is MNHEY, CDR2 SVGAGI, per germline. The chain's CDR3 is CASSRASSGNTIYF. The CDR3 bases are TGTGCCAGCAGTCGGGCCAGCTCTGGAAACACCATATATTTT.

The chain employs TRBV6-5 and TRBJ1-1; D is ambiguous. Germline values: CDR1 MNHEY, CDR2 SVGAGI. The CDR3 loop spans 13 amino acids. Trimming stripped 0 bases from V and 5 bases from J, with 7 bases between. CDR3 in amino acids: CASSYSSVTEAFF. For the CDR3, the DNA is TGTGCCAGCAGTTACTCGTCGGTAACTGAAGCTTTCTTT.

The chain carries TRBV5-5 and TRBJ1-6, with 9 bases identical to TRBD1. The CDR3 contains 16 residues. V trimming: 4 bases; J trimming: 7 bases; junction bases outside the gene matches: 9. Germline V gene lookup returns CDR1 SGHKS and CDR2 YYEKEE (reference sequence). CDR3 DNA: TGTGCCAGCAGCCCGTCCTTTGACAGGGGGAATTCACCCCTCCACTTT. Protein sequence: CASSPSFDRGNSPLHF.

The chain has TRBV5-8 and TRBJ2-5; TRBD1 agrees at 10 bases. This CDR3 contains 15 residues. Germline CDR1 reads SGHTS; CDR2 reads YDEGEE. J gave up 5 bases and V 1 base, and 5 bases lay outside the gene matches. The CDR3 DNA sequence: TGTGCCAGCAGCTTGCCCGGGACAGGGGTTGAGACCCAGTACTTC. This translates into CASSLPGTGVETQYF.

The V and J genes are TRBV28 and TRBJ2-5; D unresolved. The CDR3 is 14 amino acids. The germline gives CDR1 MDHEN, CDR2 SYDVKM. Trimming left V 6 bases short and J 2 bases short, with 13 bases between. Written as DNA, the CDR3 is TGTGCCAGCAGCAATATAGGGAAACAAGAGACCCAGTACTTC. It translates to CASSNIGKQETQYF.

The chain carries TRBV4-1 and TRBJ2-5; 11 bases fit TRBD2. This CDR3 region has 15 residues. The germline V gene encodes CDR1 MGHRA and CDR2 YSYEKL. The junction had 4 bases not matched to a gene; V was cut back by 6 bases and J by 1 base. DNA of the CDR3: TGCGCCAGCAGTCCTCTAGCGGGGGGCCAAGAGACCCAGTACTTC. Encoded protein: CASSPLAGGQETQYF.

This chain joins TRBV10-2 and TRBJ2-7, with TRBD2 matching over 7 bases. Germline-derived CDR1 and CDR2 are WSHSY and SAAADI. V lost 6 bases to trimming and J lost 4 bases; unmatched junction nucleotides: 3. This CDR3 has 12 residues. CDR3 nucleotide sequence: TGCGCCAGCAGGGGACTATGGTACGAGCAGTACTTC. As protein: CASRGLWYEQYF.

This clone was found once. J is TRBJ2-7 and V is TRBV5-1; D is tentatively TRBD1 or TRBD2 (5 bases each). The V end lost 4 bases, the J end lost 6 bases, and 14 bases lay between the germline ends. Germline CDR1 SGHRS, CDR2 YFSETQ. This CDR3 spans 13 amino acids. The CDR3 coding sequence is TGCGCCAGCAGCCTTGGGGACCGGGGCGAGCAGTACTTC. It encodes CASSLGDRGEQYF.

J is TRBJ2-7 and V is TRBV10-1, with 13 nucleotides matching TRBD2. The CDR3 length is 17 residues. Germline V gene sequence: CDR1 WNHNN, CDR2 SYGVQD (reference sequence). The junction had 13 bases not matched to a gene; V was cut back by 6 bases and J by 5 bases. CDR3 loop: CASSPRLGLAGDNEQYF. As DNA, the CDR3 is TGCGCCAGCAGCCCCCGACTTGGACTAGCGGGAGACAACGAGCAGTACTTC.

The chain employs TRBV30 and TRBJ1-3; D gene unclear. In germline, CDR1 is GTSNPN, CDR2 SVGIG (reference sequence). Between the trimmed V and J ends, which lost 0 bases and 0 bases, there was a span of 3 bases. The CDR3 has 13 amino acids. CDR3 DNA sequence: TGTGCCTGGAGTGTACACTCTGGAAACACCATATATTTT. Translation gives CAWSVHSGNTIYF.

Points on this clone: This sample includes further DNA sequences coding for the same CDR3. This chain joins TRBV30 and TRBJ1-6; D is ambiguous. In germline, CDR1 is GTSNPN, CDR2 SVGIG (reference sequence). Trimming left V 3 bases short and J 6 bases short, with 9 bases between. The CDR3 covers 13 residues. The CDR3, as DNA: TGTGCCTGGAGAACTGGTGGTAATTCACCCCTCCACTTT. It codes for CAWRTGGNSPLHF. Filled out from reference TRBV30 and TRBJ1-6, the complete variable domain reads SQTIHQWPATLVQPVGSPLSLECTVEGTSNPNLYWYRQAAGRGLQLLFYSVGIGQISSEVPQNLSASRPQDRQFILSSKKLLLSDSGFYLCAWRTGGNSPLHFGNGTRLTVT.

V is TRBV15 and J is TRBJ1-6, with a possible D match to TRBD1 (6 bases). CDR1 and CDR2 (germline): LNHNV, YYDKDF (reference sequence). The CDR3 runs 18 residues. Trimming cost V 3 bases and J 0 bases, with 15 bases left between them. The DNA for the CDR3 is TGTGCCACCAGCAGGGAAACAGGGTCTAGCTCCTATAATTCACCCCTCCACTTT. Translated: CATSRETGSSSYNSPLHF. Looking up the rest from reference TRBV15 and TRBJ1-6 gives the full variable domain: DAMVIQNPRYQVTQFGKPVTLSCSQTLNHNVMYWYQQKSSQAPKLLFHYYDKDFNNEADTPDNFQSRRPNTSFCFLDIRSPGLGDTAMYLCATSRETGSSSYNSPLHFGNGTRLTVT.

This clone was seen just once. The chain carries TRBV28 and TRBJ2-7, with D possibly TRBD2 on 6 matching bases. The V gene's germline CDR1 is MDHEN and CDR2 SYDVKM. The germline V and J ends were trimmed by 3 bases and 3 bases, with 12 bases remaining between them. The CDR3 extends over 14 amino acids. In DNA, the CDR3 is TGTGCCAGCAGTTTCTTGGGGACTCTCTACGAGCAGTACTTC. As protein: CASSFLGTLYEQYF.

This chain connects TRBV5-4 to TRBJ1-2; TRBD1 aligns across 8 bases. The CDR3 has 14 residues. The V segment lost 2 bases and the J segment 8 bases; nucleotides outside the gene matches: 8. Germline V gives CDR1 SGHNT, CDR2 YYREEE (reference sequence). This chain's CDR3 is CASSLPQGAQGYTF. The CDR3 DNA reads as TGTGCCAGCAGCTTACCCCAGGGGGCGCAAGGCTACACCTTC.

This chain joins TRBV7-8 and TRBJ1-5; D unclear. Germline V lookup: CDR1 SGHVS, CDR2 FQNEAQ. Trimming left V 5 bases short and J 1 base short, with 12 bases between. The CDR3 contains 15 residues. The chain's CDR3 is CASSTDGRSNQPQHF. The CDR3 nucleotides are TGTGCCAGCAGCACGGACGGGCGGAGCAATCAGCCCCAGCATTTT.

CDR3 in DNA: TGCAGTAGTACCCTCGGCGCAGGCTACACCTTC. Amino acid sequence: CSSTLGAGYTF. The chain uses TRBV20-1 and TRBJ1-2; D gene unclear. Trimming removed 8 bases from V and 8 bases from J, with 15 bases in between. The CDR3 has 11 residues. Germline CDR1 is DFQATT and CDR2 is SNEGSKA (reference sequence).

This sequence joins TRBV9 and TRBJ2-7; D gene unclear. The germline V and J ends were trimmed by 4 bases and 3 bases, with 11 bases remaining between them. The CDR3 loop spans 13 amino acids. Per germline, CDR1 SGDLS and CDR2 YYNGEE. The CDR3 spells CASSNRADYEQYF. The CDR3 DNA is TGTGCCAGCAGCAACCGTGCCGACTACGAGCAGTACTTC.

The rearrangement links TRBV7-9 to TRBJ2-2; D is unclear. This CDR3 has 15 residues. The germline V gene encodes CDR1 SEHNR and CDR2 FQNEAQ (reference sequence). V was shortened by 1 base and J by 2 bases, with 8 bases between the two germline ends. CDR3 bases: TGTGCCAGCAGCTTAGTCGACTTTAACACCGGGGAGCTGTTTTTT. This translates into CASSLVDFNTGELFF.

The rearrangement uses TRBV25-1 and TRBJ2-4; 10 bases map to TRBD2. The V gene end was trimmed by 4 bases and the J gene end by 8 bases; junction bases not matched to a gene: 5. CDR1 MGHDK and CDR2 SYGVNS come from the germline V gene. The CDR3 is 14 residues long. The CDR3 region is CASSAAGGWDIQYF. In DNA, the CDR3 is TGTGCCAGCAGTGCAGCGGGAGGGTGGGACATTCAGTACTTC.

The chain is built from TRBV2 and TRBJ1-1; 7 positions agree with TRBD1. Germline values: CDR1 SNHLY, CDR2 FYNNEI. J lost 1 base, V lost 8 bases, and 7 bases had no gene match. CDR3 size: 14 residues. In DNA form, the CDR3 reads TGTGCCAGCGTGCCCGGGACAGCGAACACTGAAGCTTTCTTT. It codes for CASVPGTANTEAFF.

The chain is built from TRBV7-2 and TRBJ2-1; TRBD2 aligns across 12 bases. The germline V gene encodes CDR1 SGHTA and CDR2 FQGNSA. This CDR3 region has 17 residues. Losses at the gene ends were 5 bases for V and 2 bases for J; bases not matched to a gene: 7. CDR3 protein: CASSQTSGRLTYNEQFF. The CDR3 nucleotides are TGTGCCAGCAGCCAAACTAGCGGGAGGCTGACCTACAATGAGCAGTTCTTC.

DNA of the CDR3: TGTGCCAGCAGCTTAGATTGGATAGGGTTCTACGAGCAGTACTTC. Its protein product is CASSLDWIGFYEQYF. The chain has TRBV11-2 and TRBJ2-7; D not resolved. The CDR3 has 15 residues. The V gene's germline CDR1 is SGHAT and CDR2 FQNNGV. V was shortened by 0 bases and J by 3 bases, with 12 bases between the two germline ends.

The chain uses TRBV4-3 and TRBJ2-3; TRBD2 matches at 9 bases. The CDR3 length is 15 residues. Per the germline V gene, CDR1 is LGHNA and CDR2 is YSLEER. Germline trimming cut 5 bases from V and 0 bases from J; bases unmatched to any gene: 3. CDR3: CASSASGASTDTQYF. CDR3 bases: TGCGCCAGCAGCGCTAGCGGGGCTAGCACAGATACGCAGTATTTT.

CDR3 in DNA: TGTGCCAGCAGTGAATCCCTGACAGTAAATTCACCCCTCCACTTT. It codes for CASSESLTVNSPLHF. The gene calls are TRBV27 and TRBJ1-6; TRBD1 might be the D (5 bases). The V gene's germline CDR1 is MNHEY and CDR2 SMNVEV (reference sequence). The CDR3 is 15 residues long. V was cut by 5 bases and J by 7 bases, with 15 bases left in between.